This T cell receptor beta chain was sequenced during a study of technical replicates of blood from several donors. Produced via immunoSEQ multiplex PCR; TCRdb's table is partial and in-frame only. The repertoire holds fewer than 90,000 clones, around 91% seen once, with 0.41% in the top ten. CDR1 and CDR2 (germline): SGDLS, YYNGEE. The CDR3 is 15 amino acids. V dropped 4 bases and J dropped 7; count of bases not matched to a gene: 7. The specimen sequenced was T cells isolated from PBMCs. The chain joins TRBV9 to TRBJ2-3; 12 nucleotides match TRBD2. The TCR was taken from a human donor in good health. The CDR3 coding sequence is TGTGCCAGCAGCACAACTAGCGGGAGGTCTTATACGCAGTATTTT. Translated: CASSTTSGRSYTQYF. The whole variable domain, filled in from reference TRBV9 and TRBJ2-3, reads DSGVTQTPKHLITATGQRVTLRCSPRSGDLSVYWYQQSLDQGLQFLIQYYNGEERAKGNILERFSAQQFPDLHSELNLSSLELGDSALYFCASSTTSGRSYTQYFGPGTRLTVL.